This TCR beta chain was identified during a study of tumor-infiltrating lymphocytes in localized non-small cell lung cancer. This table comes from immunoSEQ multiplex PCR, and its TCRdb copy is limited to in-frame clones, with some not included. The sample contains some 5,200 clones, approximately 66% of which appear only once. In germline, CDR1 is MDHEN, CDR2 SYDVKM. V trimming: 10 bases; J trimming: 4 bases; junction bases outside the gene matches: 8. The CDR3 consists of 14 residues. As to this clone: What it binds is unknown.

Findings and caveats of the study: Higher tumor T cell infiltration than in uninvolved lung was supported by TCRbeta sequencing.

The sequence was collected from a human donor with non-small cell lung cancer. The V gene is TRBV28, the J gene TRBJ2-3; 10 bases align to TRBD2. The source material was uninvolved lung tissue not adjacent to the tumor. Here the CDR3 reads CAIGSGLAADTQYF. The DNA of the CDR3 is TGTGCCATAGGCTCCGGACTAGCGGCAGATACGCAGTATTTT.